The sequence of this T cell receptor beta chain was determined in a study of cytomegalovirus exposure and HLA in healthy donors. Study-wide points: When a later analysis was performed, an Asian-associated ancestry cluster reportedly had fewer N-insertions than the roughly 700-donor mean.

A word on this clone: What it binds is not known.

The CDR3 has 12 amino acids. Germline V gene lookup returns CDR1 SGHTA and CDR2 FQGNSA. V was shortened by 1 base and J by 4 bases, with 4 bases between the two germline ends. Both 60 Vbeta primers and 13 Jbeta primers went into the PCR. The protocol was immunoSEQ multiplex PCR, while the TCRdb copy is restricted to in-frame clones and leaves out a portion. The sample has 99,000 or so clones; around 80% are singletons. Input material: PBMCs. The TCR originated in a woman aged 40 to 55 in good health and CMV-seronegative. The chain recombines TRBV7-2 with TRBJ2-5, with D uncertain. This CDR3 is CASSLVRETQYF. CDR3 DNA: TGTGCCAGCAGCTTAGTCCGAGAGACCCAGTACTTC.